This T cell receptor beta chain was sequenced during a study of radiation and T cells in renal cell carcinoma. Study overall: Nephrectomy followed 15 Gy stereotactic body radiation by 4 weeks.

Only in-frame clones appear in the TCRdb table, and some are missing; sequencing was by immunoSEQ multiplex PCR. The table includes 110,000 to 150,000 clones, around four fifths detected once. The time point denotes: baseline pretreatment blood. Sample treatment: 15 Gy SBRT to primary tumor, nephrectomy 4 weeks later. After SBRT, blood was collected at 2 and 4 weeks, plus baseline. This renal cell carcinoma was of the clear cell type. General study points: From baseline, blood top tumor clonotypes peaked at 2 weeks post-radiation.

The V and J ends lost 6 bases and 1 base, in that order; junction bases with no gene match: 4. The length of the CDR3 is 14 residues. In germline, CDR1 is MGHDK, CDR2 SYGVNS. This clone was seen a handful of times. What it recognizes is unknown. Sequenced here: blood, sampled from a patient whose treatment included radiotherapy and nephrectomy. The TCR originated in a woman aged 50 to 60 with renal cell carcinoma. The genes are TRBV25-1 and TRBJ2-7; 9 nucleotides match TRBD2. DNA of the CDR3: TGTGCCAGCAGAAGCGCGGGAGGGTCCTACGAGCAGTACTTC. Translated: CASRSAGGSYEQYF.